This is a list of T cell receptor beta chains from one sample in a study of beta chain features in type 1 diabetes. Only in-frame clones appear in the TCRdb table, and some are missing; sequencing was by immunoSEQ multiplex PCR. In the table there are 300,000 to 350,000 clones, over 7% of which are singletons. The sample consisted of central memory CD4+ T cells from blood. Every receptor here comes from a man aged 30 to 39 with type 1 diabetes. Each CDR3 is given with its conserved first and last residue. Fields, in order: clone size, CDR3 length, V gene, J gene, D gene, CDR3 protein. A D gene is named only where the DNA matches it firmly. Only some rows state a clone size, as once, few, many or a class for expanded clones.

>many|16|TRBV2|TRBJ2-4|-
CASSDRQDLAKNIQYF
>-|16|TRBV4-3|TRBJ2-1|TRBD2
CASSQGWAGGYNEQFF
>few|15|TRBV27|TRBJ2-5|-
CASRRNGHLQETQYF
>-|14|TRBV7-9|TRBJ2-3|-
CASSLDEGADTQYF
>few|13|TRBV27|TRBJ2-7|-
CASSALGPYEQYF
>-|15|TRBV27|TRBJ2-7|TRBD1
CASRGTGGRSYEQYF
>-|14|TRBV5-1|TRBJ2-7|-
CASRPERGSYEQYF
>-|15|TRBV7-2|TRBJ1-4|-
CASSLFGAGNEKLFF
>-|14|TRBV28|TRBJ1-2|TRBD1
CASSSGTANYGYTF
>few|13|TRBV30|TRBJ2-7|-
CAWTQGSRNEQYF
>few|15|TRBV5-4|TRBJ2-5|-
CASSLRGRGSETQYF
>-|15|TRBV28|TRBJ1-4|-
CASSTLGATNEKLFF
>-|14|TRBV18|TRBJ1-4|-
CASSTTGDNEKLFF
>-|16|TRBV6-6|TRBJ1-5|-
CASSPIGRLIGQPQHF
>-|15|TRBV10-2|TRBJ2-7|-
CASSESKGGRDEQYF
>few|14|TRBV30|TRBJ2-5|-
CAWRQSGGQETQYF
>-|14|TRBV6-6|TRBJ1-1|-
CASSTFSGDSEAFF
>-|15|TRBV6-5|TRBJ1-4|-
CASSSSGGGGEKLFF
>-|14|TRBV7-9|TRBJ1-2|TRBD1
CASSNGQGNYGYTF
>few|13|TRBV7-2|TRBJ2-7|-
CASREGPTYEQYF
>few|11|TRBV30|TRBJ1-1|-
CAWSVQIEAFF
>few|15|TRBV7-9|TRBJ2-6|TRBD2
CASRERGSGANVLTF
>-|14|TRBV6-6|TRBJ2-7|-
CASSYASQGYEQYF